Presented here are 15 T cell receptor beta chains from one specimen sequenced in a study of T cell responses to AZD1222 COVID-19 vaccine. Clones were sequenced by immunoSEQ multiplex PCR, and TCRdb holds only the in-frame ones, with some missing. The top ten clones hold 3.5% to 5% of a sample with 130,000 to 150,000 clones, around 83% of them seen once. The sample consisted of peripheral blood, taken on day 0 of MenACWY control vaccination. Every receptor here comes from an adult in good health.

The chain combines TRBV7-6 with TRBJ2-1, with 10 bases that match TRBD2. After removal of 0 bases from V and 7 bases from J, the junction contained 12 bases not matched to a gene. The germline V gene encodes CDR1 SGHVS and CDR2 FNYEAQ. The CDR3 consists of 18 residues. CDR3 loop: CASSLARSGGIKFNEQFF. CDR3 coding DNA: TGTGCCAGCAGCTTAGCGCGTAGCGGGGGGATCAAATTTAATGAGCAGTTCTTC.

The CDR3 spells CASSSWDRDNEQFF. The CDR3 DNA follows: TGTGCCAGCAGCTCCTGGGACAGAGACAATGAGCAGTTCTTC. The chain carries TRBV7-7 and TRBJ2-1, with 7 bases that match TRBD1. This CDR3 has 14 residues. V lost 4 bases, J lost 5 bases, and 5 bases stayed unmatched. Germline CDR1 is SSHAT and CDR2 is FNYEAQ (reference sequence).

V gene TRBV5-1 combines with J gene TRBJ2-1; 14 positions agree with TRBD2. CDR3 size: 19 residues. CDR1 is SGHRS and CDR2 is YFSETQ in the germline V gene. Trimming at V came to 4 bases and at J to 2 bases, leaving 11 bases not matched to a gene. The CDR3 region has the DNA TGCGCCAGCAGCCCAACCGGGACTAGCGGGGGCCGAGCCTACAATGAGCAGTTCTTC. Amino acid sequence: CASSPTGTSGGRAYNEQFF.

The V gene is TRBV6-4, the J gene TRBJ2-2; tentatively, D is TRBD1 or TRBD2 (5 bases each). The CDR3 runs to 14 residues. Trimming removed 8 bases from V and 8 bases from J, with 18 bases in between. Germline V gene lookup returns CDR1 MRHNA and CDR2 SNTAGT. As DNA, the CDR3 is TGTGCCAGCCGGCCGGGACCTCAAGGAGGGGAGCTGTTTTTT. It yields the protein CASRPGPQGGELFF.

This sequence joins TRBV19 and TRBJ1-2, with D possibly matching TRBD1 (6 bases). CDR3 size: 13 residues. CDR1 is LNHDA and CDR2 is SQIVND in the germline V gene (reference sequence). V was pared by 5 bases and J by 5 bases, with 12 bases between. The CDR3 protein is CASSPDRGYGYTF. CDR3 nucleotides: TGTGCCAGTAGTCCGGACAGAGGGTATGGCTACACCTTC.

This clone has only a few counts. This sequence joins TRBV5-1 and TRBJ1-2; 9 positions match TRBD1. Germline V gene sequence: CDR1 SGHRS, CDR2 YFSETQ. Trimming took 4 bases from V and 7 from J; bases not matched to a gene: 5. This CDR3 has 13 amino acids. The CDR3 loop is CASSQGQGPGYTF. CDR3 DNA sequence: TGCGCCAGCAGCCAGGGACAGGGTCCTGGCTACACCTTC.

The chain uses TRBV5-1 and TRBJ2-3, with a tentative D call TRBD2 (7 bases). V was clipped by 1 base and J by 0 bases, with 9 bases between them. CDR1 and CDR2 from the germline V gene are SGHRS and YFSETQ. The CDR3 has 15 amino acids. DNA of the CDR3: TGCGCCAGCAGCTTGCGGGGGGCTAGCACAGATACGCAGTATTTT. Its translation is CASSLRGASTDTQYF.

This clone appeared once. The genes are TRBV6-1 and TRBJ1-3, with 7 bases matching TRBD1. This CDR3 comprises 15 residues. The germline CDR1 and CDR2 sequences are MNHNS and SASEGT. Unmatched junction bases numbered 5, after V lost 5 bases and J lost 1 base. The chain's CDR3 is CASSFDRASGNTIYF. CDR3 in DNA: TGTGCCAGCAGTTTCGACAGGGCATCTGGAAACACCATATATTTT.

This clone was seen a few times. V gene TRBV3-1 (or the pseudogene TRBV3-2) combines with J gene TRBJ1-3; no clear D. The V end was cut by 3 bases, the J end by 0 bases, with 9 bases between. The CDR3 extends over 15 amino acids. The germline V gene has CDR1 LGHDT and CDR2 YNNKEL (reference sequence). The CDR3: CASSQILSSGNTIYF. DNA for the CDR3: TGTGCCAGCAGCCAGATACTAAGCTCTGGAAACACCATATATTTT.

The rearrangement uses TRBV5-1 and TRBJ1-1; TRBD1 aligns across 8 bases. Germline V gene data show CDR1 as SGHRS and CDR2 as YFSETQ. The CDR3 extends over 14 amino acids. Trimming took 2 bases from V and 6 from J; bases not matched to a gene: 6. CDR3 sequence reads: CASSLDSRGPEAFF. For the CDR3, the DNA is TGCGCCAGCAGCTTAGACTCCAGGGGGCCTGAAGCTTTCTTT.

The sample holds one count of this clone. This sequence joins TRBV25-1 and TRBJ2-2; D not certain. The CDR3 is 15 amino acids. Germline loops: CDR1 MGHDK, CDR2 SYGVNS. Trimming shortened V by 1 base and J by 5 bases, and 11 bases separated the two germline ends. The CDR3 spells CASSESRVVTGELFF. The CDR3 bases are TGTGCCAGCAGTGAATCCCGGGTGGTGACCGGGGAGCTGTTTTTT. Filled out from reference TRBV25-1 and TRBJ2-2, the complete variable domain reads EADIYQTPRYLVIGTGKKITLECSQTMGHDKMYWYQQDPGMELHLIHYSYGVNSTEKGDLSSESTVSRIRTEHFPLTLESARPSHTSQYLCASSESRVVTGELFFGEGSRLTVL.

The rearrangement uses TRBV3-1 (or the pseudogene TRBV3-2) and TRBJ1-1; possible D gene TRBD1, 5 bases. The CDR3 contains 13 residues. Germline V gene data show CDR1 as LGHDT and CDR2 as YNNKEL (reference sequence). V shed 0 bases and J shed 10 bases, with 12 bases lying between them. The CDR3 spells CASSQDGARRAFF. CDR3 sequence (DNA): TGTGCCAGCAGCCAAGATGGGGCCAGGAGAGCTTTCTTT.

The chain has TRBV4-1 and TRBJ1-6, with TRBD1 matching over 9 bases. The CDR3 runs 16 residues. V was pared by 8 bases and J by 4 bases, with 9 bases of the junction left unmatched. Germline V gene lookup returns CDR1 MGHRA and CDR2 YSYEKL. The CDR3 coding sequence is TGCGCCAGCGCCCAGACACAGGGGGCGTATAATTCACCCCTCCACTTT. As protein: CASAQTQGAYNSPLHF.

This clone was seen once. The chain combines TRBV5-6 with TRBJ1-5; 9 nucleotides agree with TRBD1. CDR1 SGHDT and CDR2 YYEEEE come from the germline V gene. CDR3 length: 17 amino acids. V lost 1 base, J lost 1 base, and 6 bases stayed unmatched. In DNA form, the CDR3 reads TGTGCCAGCAGCTTGTGGTTGGGGACAGGGAGCAATCAGCCCCAGCATTTT. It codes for CASSLWLGTGSNQPQHF.

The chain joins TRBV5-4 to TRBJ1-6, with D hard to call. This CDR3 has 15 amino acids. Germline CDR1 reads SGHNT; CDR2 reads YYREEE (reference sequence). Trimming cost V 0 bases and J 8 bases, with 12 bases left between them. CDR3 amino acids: CASSLDFKVDSPLHF. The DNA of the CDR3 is TGTGCCAGCAGCTTGGACTTTAAGGTAGATTCACCCCTCCACTTT.